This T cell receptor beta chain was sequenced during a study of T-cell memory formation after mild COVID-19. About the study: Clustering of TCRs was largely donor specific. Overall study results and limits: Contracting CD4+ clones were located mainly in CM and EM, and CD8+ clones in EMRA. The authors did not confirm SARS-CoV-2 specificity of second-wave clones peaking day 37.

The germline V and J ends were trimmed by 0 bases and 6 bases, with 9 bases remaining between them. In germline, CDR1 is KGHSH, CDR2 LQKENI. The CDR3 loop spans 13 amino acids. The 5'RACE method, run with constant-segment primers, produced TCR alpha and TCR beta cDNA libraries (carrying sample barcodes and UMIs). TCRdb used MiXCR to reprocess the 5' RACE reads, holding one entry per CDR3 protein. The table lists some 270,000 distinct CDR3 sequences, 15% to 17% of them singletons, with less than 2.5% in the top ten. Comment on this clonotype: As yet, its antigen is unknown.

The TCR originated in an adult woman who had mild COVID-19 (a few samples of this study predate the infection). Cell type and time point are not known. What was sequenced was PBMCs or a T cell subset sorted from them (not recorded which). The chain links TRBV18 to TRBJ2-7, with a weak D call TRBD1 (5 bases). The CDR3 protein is CASSPPVRAEQYF. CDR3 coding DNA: TGTGCCAGCTCACCACCGGTCAGGGCCGAGCAGTACTTC.